Listed below are T cell receptor beta chains from one sample, sequenced in a study of shared clonotypes between healthy human individuals. The protocol was immunoSEQ multiplex PCR, while the TCRdb copy is restricted to in-frame clones and leaves out a portion. The table shows some 1 million clones, with 70% to 80% occurring only once. Material: memory CD4+ T cells sorted from blood. The receptors derive from a man between 18 and 29 years old in good health. Both conserved end residues are trimmed from each CDR3. The D gene is left open where the match is weak. Some rows have no size entry. The others give once, few or many, or a class for an expanded clone.

TRBJ2-3 | TRBD2 | TRBV6-6 | - | 10 | ASSTSGDTQY
TRBJ2-4 | TRBD1 | TRBV19 | - | 13 | ASSLGGQGKNIQY
TRBJ1-5 | - | TRBV6-1 | - | 14 | ASSERGGDSNQPQH
TRBJ1-2 | - | TRBV5-6 | - | 13 | ASSPDGGGTYGYT
TRBJ1-4 | - | TRBV20-1 | - | 9 | SARDDLKLF
TRBJ1-5 | TRBD1 | TRBV7-2 | - | 11 | ASAGDRVQPQH
TRBJ2-1 | - | TRBV10-3 | - | 13 | AISESPAPNGEQF
TRBJ1-4 | - | TRBV5-1 | once | 14 | ASSLGGFVSNEKLF
TRBJ2-3 | TRBD2 | TRBV12-5 | - | 13 | ASALLAGETDTQY
TRBJ2-2 | - | TRBV18 | - | 14 | ASSPPQSSTPGELF
TRBJ2-4 | - | TRBV2 | - | 13 | ASSAGEMAKNIQY
TRBJ1-4 | TRBD1 | TRBV11-2 | - | 15 | ASSPGTGKPANEKLF
TRBJ2-7 | TRBD2 | TRBV11-2 | - | 12 | ASSPGLEASEQY
TRBJ2-1 | TRBD2 | TRBV9 | once | 13 | ASSPGLAGANEQF
TRBJ2-7 | - | TRBV5-1 | few | 13 | ASSSWLGSPYEQY
TRBJ2-5 | TRBD2 | TRBV7-2 | - | 13 | ASSLGSGRSETQY
TRBJ1-1 | - | TRBV19 | - | 12 | ASSYRQLNTEAF
TRBJ1-4 | TRBD1 | TRBV27 | - | 12 | ASRQGTTNEKLF
TRBJ2-5 | TRBD2 | TRBV2 | - | 15 | ASSESSGRSKKETQY
TRBJ1-6 | - | TRBV11-2 | few | 13 | ASSLRPGGESPLH
TRBJ1-1 | - | TRBV29-1 | - | 12 | SVDTDRMNTEAF
TRBJ2-2 | TRBD2 | TRBV4-1 | once | 14 | ASSLFSGRASGELF
TRBJ1-5 | - | TRBV7-2 | many | 11 | ASSLRGNQPQH
TRBJ1-2 | - | TRBV5-1 | - | 13 | ASSPGATGSQGYT
TRBJ2-7 | TRBD2 | TRBV5-1 | - | 13 | ASTSSGGLPYEQY
TRBJ2-3 | TRBD2 | TRBV27 | few | 10 | ASSSLAGVWY
TRBJ2-1 | TRBD2 | TRBV11-2 | - | 12 | ASGTSGSWGEQF
TRBJ2-1 | - | TRBV4-3 | few | 12 | ASSRAGTPGEQF
TRBJ2-5 | TRBD1 | TRBV2 | - | 13 | ASSRQGAKQETQY
TRBJ1-6 | - | TRBV30 | - | 16 | AWSVPLTRIGSNSPLH
TRBJ1-6 | - | TRBV6-6 | few | 11 | ASSPRPDSPLH
TRBJ2-3 | TRBD2 | TRBV5-6 | - | 12 | ASSSRGSTDTQY
TRBJ2-5 | TRBD2 | TRBV5-1 | once | 14 | ASSLGSGAFQETQY
TRBJ2-2 | TRBD1 | TRBV6-5 | once | 11 | ASHRGDTGELF
TRBJ2-5 | - | TRBV4-1 | - | 14 | ASSQDGSAVAETQY
TRBJ1-2 | - | TRBV9 | - | 13 | ASSVGVQQGFGYT
TRBJ2-5 | TRBD1 | TRBV11-2 | - | 12 | ASSKGAEVKTQY
TRBJ2-1 | TRBD2 | TRBV9 | - | 15 | ASSVALGLAGENEQF
TRBJ1-5 | TRBD1 | TRBV7-8 | - | 13 | ASSSRGQLNQPQH
TRBJ2-3 | TRBD2 | TRBV7-2 | - | 11 | ASSVNSGVTQY